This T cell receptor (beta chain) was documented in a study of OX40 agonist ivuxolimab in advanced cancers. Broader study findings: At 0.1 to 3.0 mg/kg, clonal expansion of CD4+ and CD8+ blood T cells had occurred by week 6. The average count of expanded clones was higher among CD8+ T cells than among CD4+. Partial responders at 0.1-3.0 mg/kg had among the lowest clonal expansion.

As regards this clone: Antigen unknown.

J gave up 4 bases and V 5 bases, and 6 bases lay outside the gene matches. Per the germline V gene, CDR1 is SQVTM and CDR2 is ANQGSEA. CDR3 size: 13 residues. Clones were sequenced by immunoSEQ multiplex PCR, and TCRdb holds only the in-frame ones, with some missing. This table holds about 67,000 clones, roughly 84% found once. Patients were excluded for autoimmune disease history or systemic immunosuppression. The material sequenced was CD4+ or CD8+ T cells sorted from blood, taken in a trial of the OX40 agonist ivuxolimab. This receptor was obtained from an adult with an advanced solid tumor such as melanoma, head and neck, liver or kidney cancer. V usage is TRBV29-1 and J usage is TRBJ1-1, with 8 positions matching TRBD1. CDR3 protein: CSVHGQGRTEAFF. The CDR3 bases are TGCAGCGTTCATGGACAGGGTCGCACTGAAGCTTTCTTT.